This record covers a single T cell receptor beta chain. The record originates from a study of blood T cell repertoires in COVID-19. About the study: Samples representing acute and convalescent COVID-19 were sourced from the United States, Italy and Spain.

Here immunoSEQ multiplex PCR was the method, and the copy in TCRdb shows in-frame clones only, minus some. This repertoire shows over 120,000 clones, roughly 83% found once; its top ten account for about 10%. This clonotype was sampled from a man aged 45-65 years who had recovered from COVID-19. Sequencing used PBMCs or T cells enriched from blood (not recorded which).

CDR3 loop: CASSFITSGNEQFF. The CDR3 bases are TGTGCCAGCAGCTTTATCACTAGCGGCAATGAGCAGTTCTTC. This sequence joins TRBV7-2 and TRBJ2-1; 8 nucleotides line up with TRBD2. The junction had 4 bases not matched to a gene; V was cut back by 3 bases and J by 6 bases. The CDR3 consists of 14 residues. Germline V lookup: CDR1 SGHTA, CDR2 FQGNSA.